This TCR beta chain stems from a study of Ad26.COV2.S vaccination and SARS-CoV-2 variants. Study results and limitations: Total T cell responses, in the TCR breadth and depth analyses, may have been underestimated.

Generated by immunoSEQ multiplex PCR, the TCRdb table keeps only in-frame clones and is missing some. Among 330,000 or so clones, around 90% were seen once, and the ten largest hold about 5%. Specified treatment: around 19 received Ad26.COV2.S at low or high dose, single or two shots; roughly five received placebo; per-sample allocation not given. The study sampled participants on day 63 after the first vaccine or placebo injection. CDR3 length equals 14 residues. Trimming shortened V by 2 bases and J by 1 base, and 7 bases separated the two germline ends. Germline-derived CDR1 and CDR2 are SEHNR and FQNEAQ (reference sequence). For this clone: Its antigen is not identified.

Sequencing was performed on peripheral blood, taken in a trial of Ad26.COV2.S vaccine versus placebo. The clonotype originates from a person between 18 and 60 years old who received the Ad26.COV2.S COVID-19 vaccine or a placebo. This chain uses TRBV7-9 with TRBJ2-3, with D unresolved. DNA of the CDR3: TGTGCCAGCAGCTTACAGCCTGGCACAGATACGCAGTATTTT. This sequence encodes CASSLQPGTDTQYF.